The 16 T cell receptor beta chains listed next were all sequenced from one sample in a study of T cells in Graves' hyperthyroidism and ophthalmopathy. Amplified regions were TCR beta CDR3 sequences from RNA transcripts. Initially, a first-round RT-PCR of the TCR CDR3 employed the HTBI primer set. TCRdb recomputed calls from the multiplex PCR reads with MiXCR, one row per CDR3 protein. The sample carries approximately 620,000 distinct CDR3 sequences, around 15% recorded once. The sample consisted of blood. Receptor source: a woman aged 35 to 49 with Graves' ophthalmopathy.

This clonotype was found a few times. DNA of the CDR3: TGTGCCACCAGCAGGAGGGTACAAGAGACCCAGTACTTC. Its protein product is CATSRRVQETQYF. V and J are TRBV15 and TRBJ2-5, with D possibly being TRBD2 (5 bases). Trimming cost V 3 bases and J 2 bases, with 7 bases left between them. Germline-derived CDR1 and CDR2 are LNHNV and YYDKDF (reference sequence). The CDR3 extends over 13 amino acids.

This clonotype has more than one count but fewer than ten. The chain is built from TRBV5-6 and TRBJ2-1; perhaps TRBD2 as D (7 bases). Germline V lookup: CDR1 SGHDT, CDR2 YYEEEE. V lost 0 bases and J 2 bases, leaving 18 bases between the germline ends. The CDR3 covers 18 residues. DNA of the CDR3: TGTGCCAGCAGCTTGGCGATGGGGGGGGGCCTCACCTACAATGAGCAGTTCTTC. Translation gives CASSLAMGGGLTYNEQFF.

The CDR3 DNA follows: TGCGCCAGCAGTTCGGAATTGGAGGTCACTGAAGCTTTCTTT. This translates into CASSSELEVTEAFF. J is TRBJ1-1 and V is TRBV5-1; D uncertain. Looked up from germline, CDR1 is SGHRS and CDR2 is YFSETQ. V lost 5 bases and J 4 bases, leaving 15 bases between the germline ends. The CDR3 is made up of 14 amino acids.

Only a few counts were recorded for this clonotype. The V gene is TRBV29-1, the J gene TRBJ1-1; 7 bases line up with TRBD1. CDR1 is SQVTM and CDR2 is ANQGSEA in the germline V gene. The CDR3 loop spans 13 amino acids. The V segment lost 7 bases and the J segment 4 bases; nucleotides outside the gene matches: 9. The CDR3 region has the DNA TGCAGCGCAGTGGACAGGTTCCTCACTGAAGCTTTCTTT. Translated, it gives CSAVDRFLTEAFF. Combining the CDR3 with reference TRBV29-1 and TRBJ1-1 gives the whole variable domain SAVISQKPSRDICQRGTSLTIQCQVDSQVTMMFWYRQQPGQSLTLIATANQGSEATYESGFVIDKFPISRPNLTFSTLTVSNMSPEDSSIYLCSAVDRFLTEAFFGQGTRLTVV.

This clonotype was counted ten times or more. This chain joins TRBV6-1 and TRBJ2-7; TRBD2 agrees at 8 bases. After removal of 6 bases from V and 4 bases from J, the junction contained 11 bases not matched to a gene. This CDR3 region has 15 residues. The V gene's germline CDR1 is MNHNS and CDR2 SASEGT. This CDR3 reads CASSPLATSGYEQYF. The CDR3 coding sequence is TGTGCCAGCAGCCCCCTCGCAACTAGCGGATACGAGCAGTACTTC.

The V and J genes are TRBV5-1 and TRBJ1-4; possible D gene TRBD1, 6 bases. Trimming took 5 bases from V and 4 from J, leaving 12 bases between them. The germline CDR1 and CDR2 sequences are SGHRS and YFSETQ. This CDR3 has 14 amino acids. The CDR3 reads CASRGGQDNEKLFF. The CDR3 DNA reads as TGCGCCAGCAGAGGGGGTCAAGATAATGAAAAACTGTTTTTT.

The table lists this clonotype with many counts. V and J are TRBV11-2 and TRBJ2-3, with D perhaps TRBD1 or TRBD2 (6 bases each). V lost 5 bases, J lost 5 bases, and 11 bases lay in between. This CDR3 comprises 13 residues. CDR1 is SGHAT and CDR2 is FQNNGV in the germline V gene. CDR3 amino acids: CASSRGDGDTQYF. The CDR3 nucleotides read TGTGCCAGCAGCAGGGGGGACGGAGATACGCAGTATTTT.

Ten or more counts support this clonotype. This chain joins TRBV2 and TRBJ2-2, with D tentatively TRBD1 (5 bases). This CDR3 is built from 13 residues. CDR1 and CDR2 from the germline V gene are SNHLY and FYNNEI. V was trimmed by 2 bases and J by 6 bases, leaving 7 bases between them. This CDR3 is CASSEQGAGELFF. CDR3 nucleotides: TGTGCCAGCAGTGAACAGGGTGCCGGGGAGCTGTTTTTT. The full variable domain, with the rest looked up from reference TRBV2 and TRBJ2-2, is EPEVTQTPSHQVTQMGQEVILRCVPISNHLYFYWYRQILGQKVEFLVSFYNNEISEKSEIFDDQFSVERPDGSNFTLKIRSTKLEDSAMYFCASSEQGAGELFFGEGSRLTVL.

On this clonotype: A much larger clone lies a single base off, so this may be a read error. No conserved phenylalanine or tryptophan ends this CDR3, so it is likely a read error. The V and J genes are TRBV20-1 and TRBJ2-7; 9 bases align to TRBD1. CDR3 length: 14 amino acids. Trimming at V came to 1 base and at J to 0 bases, leaving 1 base not matched to a gene. The V gene's germline CDR1 is DFQATT and CDR2 SNEGSKA (reference sequence). In DNA, the CDR3 is TGCAGTGCTAGAGTGACAGGGGGCTCCTACGAGCAGTACATC. Its protein is CSARVTGGSYEQYI.

The chain couples TRBV5-6 to TRBJ1-1; 8 bases agree with TRBD1. Trimming at V came to 4 bases and at J to 0 bases, leaving 14 bases not matched to a gene. This CDR3 comprises 18 residues. Germline V lookup: CDR1 SGHDT, CDR2 YYEEEE. CDR3 amino acids: CASSPPRDRGGLNTEAFF. The CDR3 DNA sequence: TGTGCCAGCAGCCCTCCGCGAGACAGGGGCGGCCTGAACACTGAAGCTTTCTTT. Looking up the rest from reference TRBV5-6 and TRBJ1-1 gives the full variable domain: DAGVTQSPTHLIKTRGQQVTLRCSPKSGHDTVSWYQQALGQGPQFIFQYYEEEERQRGNFPDRFSGHQFPNYSSELNVNALLLGDSALYLCASSPPRDRGGLNTEAFFGQGTRLTVV.

This clonotype was observed at least ten times. DNA for the CDR3: TGTGCCAGCAGTGGAGGCAGGTTCTACCCAAAGGATACGCAGTATTTT. Its protein is CASSGGRFYPKDTQYF. The V call is TRBV28, the J call TRBJ2-3, with a weak D call TRBD2 (5 bases). CDR1 MDHEN and CDR2 SYDVKM come from the germline V gene. The CDR3 has 16 residues. Trimming pared 5 bases from V and 6 bases from J, leaving 21 bases between.

In this sample, this clonotype turned up a few times. The V call is TRBV6-1, the J call TRBJ1-6, with D perhaps TRBD1 (6 bases). The CDR3 is 14 residues long. V was pared by 6 bases and J by 11 bases, with 17 bases between. The germline V gene has CDR1 MNHNS and CDR2 SASEGT. The CDR3 here is CASRDGTPQAPLHF. The CDR3 DNA follows: TGTGCCAGCAGAGACGGGACACCCCAAGCACCCCTCCACTTT.

In its sample, this clonotype was seen many times. This chain connects TRBV28 to TRBJ1-5; D is unresolved. CDR3 length: 18 residues. The germline CDR1 and CDR2 sequences are MDHEN and SYDVKM. V was cut by 3 bases and J by 0 bases, with 18 bases left in between. CDR3 sequence: CASSFGLIGGYSNQPQHF. The CDR3 DNA follows: TGTGCCAGCAGTTTCGGACTAATCGGCGGGTATAGCAATCAGCCCCAGCATTTT.

This clonotype was recorded many times. This chain links TRBV13 with TRBJ1-1; the D is unclear. V shed 6 bases and J shed 0 bases, with 8 bases lying between them. CDR3 size: 13 residues. The germline V gene encodes CDR1 PRHDT and CDR2 FYEKMQ (reference sequence). The CDR3 loop reads CASRTRVNTEAFF. CDR3 bases: TGTGCCAGCAGGACACGGGTGAACACTGAAGCTTTCTTT.

Ten or more counts support this clonotype. The chain combines TRBV7-8 with TRBJ1-1; 8 nucleotides match TRBD1. Germline-derived CDR1 and CDR2 are SGHVS and FQNEAQ. CDR3 length: 16 amino acids. With 5 bases clipped from V and 1 base from J, the junction kept 9 bases outside the gene matches. The CDR3 nucleotides read TGTGCCAGCAGCCCCCAATCGGGACAGGAGAACACTGAAGCTTTCTTT. This translates into CASSPQSGQENTEAFF.

This clonotype was counted ten times or more. This rearrangement joins TRBV30 to TRBJ2-3; D call uncertain. Looked up from germline, CDR1 is GTSNPN and CDR2 is SVGIG (reference sequence). Trimming shortened V by 1 base and J by 7 bases, and 9 bases separated the two germline ends. The CDR3 spans 12 residues. CDR3 in DNA: TGTGCCTGGAGTGGAACCGGCTATACGCAGTATTTT. This codes for CAWSGTGYTQYF.